This TCR beta chain originates from a study of T cell responses to AZD1222 COVID-19 vaccine. Study-wide results and limits: Breadth and depth of Spike-specific TCRs rose after two AZD1222 doses. Clonal diversity was possibly underestimated, and white British individuals and females predominated among donors. Only five to seven individuals given AZD1222 were seropositive at baseline.

Notes on this clone: Its antigen is not known.

Trimming cost V 1 base and J 7 bases, with 10 bases left between them. The CDR3 covers 13 residues. Repertoires were generated with immunoSEQ multiplex PCR, while TCRdb's copy carries only in-frame clones and drops some. The repertoire holds about 150,000 clones, more than 85% seen once, with approximately 1.6% in the top ten. This receptor was taken from an adult who received the AZD1222 COVID-19 vaccine. The specimen was peripheral blood, collected 28 days after the second AZD1222 dose. The V call is TRBV12-3 or TRBV12-4, the J call TRBJ1-2, with D possibly matching TRBD1 (5 bases). This CDR3 reads CASSLGGGSGYTF. The CDR3 nucleotides read TGTGCCAGCAGTTTAGGTGGGGGTAGTGGCTACACCTTC.